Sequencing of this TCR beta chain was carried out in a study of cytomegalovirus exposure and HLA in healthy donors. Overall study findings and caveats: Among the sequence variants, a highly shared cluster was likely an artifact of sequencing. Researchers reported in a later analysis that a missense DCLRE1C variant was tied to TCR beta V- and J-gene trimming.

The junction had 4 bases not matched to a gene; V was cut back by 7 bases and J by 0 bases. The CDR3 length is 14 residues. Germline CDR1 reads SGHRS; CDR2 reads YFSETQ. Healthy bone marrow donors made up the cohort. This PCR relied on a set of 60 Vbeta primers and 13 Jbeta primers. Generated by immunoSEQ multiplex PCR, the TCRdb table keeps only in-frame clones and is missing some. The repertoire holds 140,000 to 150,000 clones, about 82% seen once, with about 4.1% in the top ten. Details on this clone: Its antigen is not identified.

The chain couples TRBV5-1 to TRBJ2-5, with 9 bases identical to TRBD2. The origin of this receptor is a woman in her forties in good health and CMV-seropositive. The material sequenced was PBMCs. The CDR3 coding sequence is TGCGCCAGCTCCCTAGCGGGGAACCAAGAGACCCAGTACTTC. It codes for CASSLAGNQETQYF. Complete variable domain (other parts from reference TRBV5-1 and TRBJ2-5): KAGVTQTPRYLIKTRGQQVTLSCSPISGHRSVSWYQQTPGQGLQFLFEYFSETQRNKGNFPGRFSGRQFSNSRSEMNVSTLELGDSALYLCASSLAGNQETQYFGPGTRLLVL.